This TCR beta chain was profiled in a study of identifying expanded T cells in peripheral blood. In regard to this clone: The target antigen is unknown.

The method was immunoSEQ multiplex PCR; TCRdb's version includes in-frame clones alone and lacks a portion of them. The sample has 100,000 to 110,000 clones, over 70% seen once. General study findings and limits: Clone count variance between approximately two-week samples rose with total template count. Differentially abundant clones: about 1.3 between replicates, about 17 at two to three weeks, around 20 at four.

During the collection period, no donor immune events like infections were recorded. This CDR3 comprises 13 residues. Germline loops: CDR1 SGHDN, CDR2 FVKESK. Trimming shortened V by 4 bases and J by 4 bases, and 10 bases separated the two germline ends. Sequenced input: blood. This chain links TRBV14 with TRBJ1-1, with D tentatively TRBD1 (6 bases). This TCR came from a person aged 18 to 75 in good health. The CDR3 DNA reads TGTGCCAGCAGCCGAACAGGGTTCACTGAAGCTTTCTTT. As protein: CASSRTGFTEAFF.